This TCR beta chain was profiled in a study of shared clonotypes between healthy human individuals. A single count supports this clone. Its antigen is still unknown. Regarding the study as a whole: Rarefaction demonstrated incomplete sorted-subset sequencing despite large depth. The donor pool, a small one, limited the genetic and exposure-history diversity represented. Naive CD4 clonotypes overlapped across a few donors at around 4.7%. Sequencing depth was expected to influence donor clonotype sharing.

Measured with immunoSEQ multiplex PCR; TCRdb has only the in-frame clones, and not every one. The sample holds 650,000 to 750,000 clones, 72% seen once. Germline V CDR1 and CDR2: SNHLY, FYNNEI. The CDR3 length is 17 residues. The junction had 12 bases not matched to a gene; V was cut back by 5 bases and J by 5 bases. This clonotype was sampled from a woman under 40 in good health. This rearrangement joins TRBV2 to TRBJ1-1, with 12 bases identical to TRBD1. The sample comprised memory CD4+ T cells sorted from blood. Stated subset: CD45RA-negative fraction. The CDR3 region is CASSRSGTGGRSTEAFF. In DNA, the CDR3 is TGTGCCAGCAGTCGATCCGGGACAGGGGGCCGGAGTACTGAAGCTTTCTTT.